This T cell receptor beta chain was retrieved from a study of control samples from healthy donors and cancer patients. The CDR3 length is 12 residues. The germline V gene encodes CDR1 MNHEY and CDR2 SMNVEV (reference sequence). Trimming removed 8 bases at V and 0 bases at J, with 5 bases between. In this sample, this clone turned up a few times. Method: immunoSEQ multiplex PCR; TCRdb's copy keeps in-frame clones and lacks some. The sample includes some 87,000 clones, more than 65% of them seen just once. This receptor was identified in a man aged 60 to 69 with head and neck cancer. This rearrangement joins TRBV27 to TRBJ1-5; D remains unclear. Sample: PBMCs. CDR3 residues: CASGYSNQPQHF. For the CDR3, the DNA is TGTGCCAGCGGGTATAGCAATCAGCCCCAGCATTTT.